This TCR beta chain is drawn from a study of vaccination and CD4 T cells after COVID-19. Study as a whole: The authors exposed cells to overlapping spike peptides derived from SARS-CoV-2, HCoV-NL63, HCoV-OC43 and HCoV-229E.

Regarding this clonotype: Its antigen is not known.

The V end lost 1 base, the J end lost 6 bases, and 4 bases lay between the germline ends. Germline V CDR1 and CDR2: SEHNR, FQNEAQ (reference sequence). The CDR3 is 12 amino acids. Findings and limits, study-wide: For SARS-CoV-2-reactive clonotypes, the median went from about 20 to 38, a nonsignificant increase.

As for treatment: roughly nine-day PBMC culture with coronavirus spike peptide pools or control peptides (ViraFEST assay). Negative selection enriched CD4+ T cells from cultures at 10 days. An Oncomine TCR Beta short-read assay was used to sequence the DNA from cultured CD4+ T cells. Via MiXCR, TCRdb re-called the PCR reads, giving one row per CDR3 protein. The data show under 20,000 distinct CDR3 sequences, with 40% seen just once and more than 7.5% held by the top ten. Sample: CD4+ T cells from blood, cultured in vitro, taken after SARS-CoV-2 vaccination. This receptor was obtained from a human donor who had recovered from COVID-19. This chain links TRBV7-9 with TRBJ2-1; D is ambiguous. The CDR3 nucleotides are TGTGCCAGCAGCTTAGAACGCAATGAGCAGTTCTTC. It translates to CASSLERNEQFF.